These T cell receptor beta chains were read from a single sample in a study of blood T cells in healthy people across ages. One entry per CDR3 protein, called by TCRdb with MiXCR from the 5' RACE reads. The sample includes about 1.8 million distinct CDR3 sequences, roughly 52% of them seen just once. Source material: blood. These TCRs come from a middle-aged woman in good health. Both conserved end residues are part of each CDR3. Each record gives: clone size, J gene, D gene, V gene, CDR3 DNA, CDR3 protein. A D gene is named only where the DNA matches it firmly. Size is omitted from some rows. Given values are once, few, many or a class for expanded clones.

. | TRBJ1-2 | TRBD1 | TRBV5-1 | TGCGCCAGCAGCTTGACTCCGGGACAGGGGCGCGCTAACTATGGCTACACCTTC | CASSLTPGQGRANYGYTF
few | TRBJ2-5 | . | TRBV7-2 | TGTGCCAGCAGCTTAACCGGCCTATCCCAAGAGACCCAGTACTTC | CASSLTGLSQETQYF
. | TRBJ2-4 | . | TRBV29-1 | TGCAGCGTTGGGAGTCAAAACATTCAGTACTTC | CSVGSQNIQYF
few | TRBJ2-1 | . | TRBV5-6 | TGTGCCAGCAGCGCAAGGGACGGGCGGAATGAGCAGTTCTTC | CASSARDGRNEQFF
. | TRBJ1-2 | . | TRBV29-1 | TGCAGCGTTGCTGACGGTAGGGGAAGCTATGGCTACACCTTC | CSVADGRGSYGYTF
few | TRBJ1-5 | TRBD1 | TRBV28 | TGTGCCAGCAGCCACGGGACAGGGAATCAGCCCCAGCATTTT | CASSHGTGNQPQHF
. | TRBJ2-7 | . | TRBV20-1 | TGCAGTGCTAGAGAGGACCAGTTCAACGAGCAGTACTTC | CSAREDQFNEQYF
few | TRBJ1-2 | . | TRBV12-3/TRBV12-4 | TGTGCCAGCAGTCTAACGGTGGACGGTATCTATGGCTACACCTTC | CASSLTVDGIYGYTF
. | TRBJ2-3 | TRBD1 | TRBV4-3 | TGCGCCAGCAGCCAAGATCGGACAGGACGTACTAGCACAGATACGCAGTATTTT | CASSQDRTGRTSTDTQYF
. | TRBJ2-1 | . | TRBV5-5 | TGTGCCAGCAGCCGGAGGGGGGAACCTTACAATGAGCAGTTCTTC | CASSRRGEPYNEQFF
. | TRBJ1-5 | . | TRBV20-1 | TGCAGTGCTAGAGTAGGGGCGGGCCAGCCCCAGCATTTT | CSARVGAGQPQHF
. | TRBJ1-4 | TRBD1 | TRBV13 | TGTGCCAGCAGCTTAGCGACAGGGGGAGGAAATGAAAAACTGTTTTTT | CASSLATGGGNEKLFF
. | TRBJ1-6 | TRBD1 | TRBV6-2/TRBV6-3 | TGTGCCAGCAGTTACGGACAGGACCGAATAAGCTCACCCCTCCACTTT | CASSYGQDRISSPLHF
. | TRBJ2-1 | TRBD2 | TRBV10-3 | TGTGCCATCAGTGACCCTACTAGCGGACGCTCCTACAATGAGCAGTTCTTC | CAISDPTSGRSYNEQFF
. | TRBJ1-1 | TRBD1 | TRBV6-6 | TGTGCCAGCACAACCACAGGGGGCTTCACTGAAGCTTTCTTT | CASTTTGGFTEAFF
. | TRBJ1-6 | . | TRBV7-2 | TGTGCCAGCAGCCCAAGGACAGCTTCCTATAATTCACCCCTCCACTTT | CASSPRTASYNSPLHF
. | TRBJ1-2 | . | TRBV19 | TGTGCCAGTAGATACGGGCCTGGCTACACCTTC | CASRYGPGYTF
. | TRBJ2-3 | . | TRBV12-3/TRBV12-4 | TGTGCCAGCAGCCGTCCCGGAACTAGAGGCGATACGGAGTATTTT | CASSRPGTRGDTEYF
few | TRBJ2-1 | . | TRBV20-1 | TGCAGTGCTAGAGATGCAAGGGTTAATGAGCAGTTCTTC | CSARDARVNEQFF
few | TRBJ2-1 | TRBD2 | TRBV15 | TGTGCCACCAGCAGAGAGGCGGGGGGCGAGAGGCTCTACAATGAGCAGTTCTTC | CATSREAGGERLYNEQFF
. | TRBJ2-3 | TRBD2 | TRBV5-1 | TGCGCCGGCAGCTTGGTGGCGGGGGGTCTCACAGATACGCAGTATTTT | CAGSLVAGGLTDTQYF
. | TRBJ1-4 | . | TRBV12-3/TRBV12-4 | TGTGCCAGCAGAACAGGGTATACGCGAGAAAAACTGTTTTTT | CASRTGYTREKLFF
few | TRBJ1-1 | . | TRBV12-3/TRBV12-4 | TGTGCCAGCAGCGAAGGGGCGTACACTGAAGCTTTCTTT | CASSEGAYTEAFF
. | TRBJ2-7 | TRBD2 | TRBV6-1 | TGTGCCAGCAATAGGGCTAGCGGGGGGAACTACGAGCAGTACTTC | CASNRASGGNYEQYF
many | TRBJ2-7 | . | TRBV11-2 | TGTGCCAGCAGCTTTGGGGACGGCCCCTACGAGCAGTACTTC | CASSFGDGPYEQYF
few | TRBJ2-7 | TRBD1 | TRBV7-2 | TGTGCCAGCAGCCCACAGGGGTTGGACGAGCAGTACTTC | CASSPQGLDEQYF
. | TRBJ1-1 | . | TRBV12-3/TRBV12-4 | TGTGCCAGCAGACCCGGACAGACTGAAGCTTTCTTT | CASRPGQTEAFF
. | TRBJ2-4 | TRBD1 | TRBV28 | TGTGCCAGCAGGGGGACAGGGTGGGCCAAAAACATTCAGTACTTC | CASRGTGWAKNIQYF
. | TRBJ2-5 | . | TRBV29-1 | TGCAGCGTTTCCCACAGCCAAGAGACCCAGTACTTC | CSVSHSQETQYF
. | TRBJ2-1 | . | TRBV6-1 | TGTGCCAGCAGTCCCGTTTTATCGATTATACCCTACAATGAGCAGTTCTTC | CASSPVLSIIPYNEQFF
. | TRBJ2-3 | . | TRBV3-1 | TGTGCCAGCAGCCAAGGGTGGACATCAGATACGCAGTATTTT | CASSQGWTSDTQYF
. | TRBJ1-5 | TRBD1 | TRBV28 | TGTGCCAGCTCACGAGGGGACAGGGTTCAGCCCCAGCATTTT | CASSRGDRVQPQHF
. | TRBJ2-7 | TRBD1 | TRBV3-1 | TGTGCCAGCAGCCGCGGACAGGGCAGGATCTCCTACGAGCAGTACTTC | CASSRGQGRISYEQYF
. | TRBJ2-7 | TRBD2 | TRBV7-9 | TGTGCCAGCAGCCGGGCGCGAGCGGGGGTTCCACCCTACAATGAGCAGTACTTC | CASSRARAGVPPYNEQYF
few | TRBJ2-7 | . | TRBV27 | TGTGCCAGCAGTCGCAAGACAGAAGCCACCTACGAGCAGTACTTC | CASSRKTEATYEQYF
few | TRBJ2-3 | . | TRBV19 | TGTGCCAGTAGTATGGAGGGCGTGAGTAGAACAGATACGCAGTATTTT | CASSMEGVSRTDTQYF
. | TRBJ1-2 | . | TRBV4-1 | TGCGCCAGCAGCCAATCCTCGGGGGGTAACTATGGCTACACCTTC | CASSQSSGGNYGYTF
few | TRBJ1-2 | . | TRBV6-1 | TGTGCCAGCAAAACAGGAGGAGCTGGCTACACCTTC | CASKTGGAGYTF
few | TRBJ2-1 | . | TRBV4-2 | TGTGCCAGCAGCCAAGATCCAGGTGGCTGGAGATTGGCGACCAATGAGCAGTTCTTC | CASSQDPGGWRLATNEQFF
few | TRBJ2-3 | TRBD1 | TRBV6-6 | TGTGCCAGCAGTAGACAGGGGCGGGAAACAGATACGCAGTATTTT | CASSRQGRETDTQYF
. | TRBJ2-3 | TRBD2 | TRBV11-2 | TGTGCCAGCAGCTTAGGAGCCCCACCGGGACTAGCGGGGTTCAGGCGCCTAGATACGCAGTATTTT | CASSLGAPPGLAGFRRLDTQYF
. | TRBJ2-5 | . | TRBV7-2 | TGTGCCAACAGCTCCACTGCCCCCGAGACCCAGTACTTC | CANSSTAPETQYF
few | TRBJ2-3 | . | TRBV5-1 | TGTGCCAGCAGCCCCGCCGGAGGAGATACGCAGTATTTT | CASSPAGGDTQYF
many | TRBJ2-5 | TRBD2 | TRBV15 | TGTGCCACCAGCAGAGGATCCCGTGGGTTCAGCGGGGGGTCCCAAGAGACCCAGTACTTC | CATSRGSRGFSGGSQETQYF
once | TRBJ2-3 | TRBD2 | TRBV6-5 | TGTTCCTCGGCTAGCGGGGGCCCAGATACGCAGTATTTT | CSSASGGPDTQYF
. | TRBJ2-7 | . | TRBV6-5 | TGTGCCAGCAGTAAACAGACAGGTCCCTACGAGCAGTACTTC | CASSKQTGPYEQYF
few | TRBJ2-1 | . | TRBV27 | TGTGCCAGCAGTTTATATGTCTCATCCTACTACAATGAGCAGTTCTTC | CASSLYVSSYYNEQFF
. | TRBJ2-7 | . | TRBV19 | TGTGCCAGTAGTATGACGAACAGGCCCCATAGCAATGAGCAGTACTTC | CASSMTNRPHSNEQYF
. | TRBJ1-1 | . | TRBV6-6 | TGTGCCAGCGGCAATCTGGGATTAGAAGCTTTCTTT | CASGNLGLEAFF
. | TRBJ1-4 | TRBD1 | TRBV12-3/TRBV12-4 | TGTGCCAGCAGTCAGGGGGTCCGGGGTAATGAAAAACTGTTTTTT | CASSQGVRGNEKLFF
. | TRBJ1-4 | . | TRBV7-8 | TGTGCCTCAAGGGGGGTCGATGAAAAACTGTTTTTT | CASRGVDEKLFF
. | TRBJ2-7 | TRBD2 | TRBV20-1 | TGCAGTGCCCGGGGGGGGATTATCACCTACGAGCAGTACTTC | CSARGGIITYEQYF